This passage covers 5 T cell receptor beta chains from one sample sequenced in a study of shared clonotypes between healthy human individuals. Some clones are missing from TCRdb's copy, which holds only in-frame ones; the method was immunoSEQ multiplex PCR. The table lists 500,000 to 650,000 clones, around 80% of them singletons. The sample taken for sequencing was PBMCs. The receptors here all came from a middle-aged woman in good health. Some clones in this sample may be carry-over from other donors' samples.

The chain carries TRBV28 and TRBJ1-5; maybe TRBD1 (5 bases). Trimming removed 9 bases from V and 5 bases from J, with 14 bases in between. The CDR3 is 13 amino acids. Germline CDR1 reads MDHEN; CDR2 reads SYDVKM. In DNA, the CDR3 is TGTGCCAGTTATGCGGGGGATTATCAGCCCCAGCATTTT. This gives the protein CASYAGDYQPQHF.

This sequence joins TRBV27 and TRBJ2-6; weak D call: TRBD1 (5 bases). With 9 bases removed from V and 0 bases from J, the gap between germline ends came to 6 bases. In germline, CDR1 is MNHEY, CDR2 SMNVEV (reference sequence). This CDR3 has 13 amino acids. The DNA for the CDR3 is TGTGCCAGTGGGGCCTCTGGGGCCAACGTCCTGACTTTC. It specifies CASGASGANVLTF.

In DNA, the CDR3 is TGCGCCAGCAGCCGGGACAGGGGAGAGACCCAGTACTTC. Translation: CASSRDRGETQYF. V gene TRBV23-1 combines with J gene TRBJ2-5, with 10 bases that match TRBD1. TRBV23-1 is an ORF for which the function is uncertain. Trimming cost V 6 bases and J 4 bases; bases outside gene matches: 2. This CDR3 is 13 amino acids long.

This chain uses TRBV2 with TRBJ1-1, with D maybe TRBD1 (6 bases). V lost 5 bases, J lost 1 base, and 8 bases lay in between. There are 13 residues in the CDR3. Germline assignment: CDR1 SNHLY and CDR2 FYNNEI. The chain's CDR3 is CASSSGENTEAFF. CDR3 in DNA: TGTGCCAGCAGTTCAGGGGAGAACACTGAAGCTTTCTTT.

This clone was seen at least ten times. Other DNA sequences within the sample encode an identical CDR3. The chain has TRBV2 and TRBJ2-6; D might be TRBD1 (6 bases). Germline CDR1 and CDR2: SNHLY and FYNNEI. V dropped 7 bases and J dropped 4 bases, with 14 bases sitting between them. This CDR3 is built from 15 residues. CDR3 region: CASTGDASGANVLTF. The CDR3 DNA reads TGTGCCAGCACAGGGGACGCTTCCGGGGCCAACGTCCTGACTTTC.